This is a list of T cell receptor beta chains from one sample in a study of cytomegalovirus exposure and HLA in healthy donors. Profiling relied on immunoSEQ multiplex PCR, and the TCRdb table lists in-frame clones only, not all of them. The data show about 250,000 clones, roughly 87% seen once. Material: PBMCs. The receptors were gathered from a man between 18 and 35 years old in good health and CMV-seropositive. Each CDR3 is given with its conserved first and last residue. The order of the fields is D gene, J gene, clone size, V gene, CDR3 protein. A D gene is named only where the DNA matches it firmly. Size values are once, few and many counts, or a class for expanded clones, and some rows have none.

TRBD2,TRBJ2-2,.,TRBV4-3,CASSLTSGRNTGELFF
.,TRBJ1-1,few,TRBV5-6,CASSWAKSGRHTEAFF
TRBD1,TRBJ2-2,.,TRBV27,CASSVEQGAGTGELFF
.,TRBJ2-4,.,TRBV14,CASSQGTVAKNIQYF
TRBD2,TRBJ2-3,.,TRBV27,CASSLSSGVRQYF
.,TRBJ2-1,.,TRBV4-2,CASSQDSKRRGNEQFF
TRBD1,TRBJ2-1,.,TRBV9,CASSVSYVTGENNEQFF
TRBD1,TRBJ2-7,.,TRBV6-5,CASSLGQASYEQYF
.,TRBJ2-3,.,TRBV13,CASSLGSTPSTDTQYF
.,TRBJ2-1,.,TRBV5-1,CASSLFYGEYARDNEQFF
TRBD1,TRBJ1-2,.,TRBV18,CASSPPGGRGPGYTF
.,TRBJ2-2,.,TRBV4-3,CASSQERGTGELFF
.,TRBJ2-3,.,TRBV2,CASSELAGNTQYF
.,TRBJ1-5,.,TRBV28,CASNRDGQPQHF
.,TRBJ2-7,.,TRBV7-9,CASSLFPDTYEQYF
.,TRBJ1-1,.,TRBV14,CASSQKVYTEAFF
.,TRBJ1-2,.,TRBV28,CASSSTGGGPGYTF
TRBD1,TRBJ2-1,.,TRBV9,CASSVETGGYYNEQFF
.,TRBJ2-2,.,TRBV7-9,CASSLAAHPGELFF
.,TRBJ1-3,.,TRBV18,CASSPQGSGNTIYF
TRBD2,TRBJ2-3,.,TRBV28,CASSDHPGLAGTTDTQYF
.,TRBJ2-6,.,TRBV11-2,CASSLVGPNSGANVLTF
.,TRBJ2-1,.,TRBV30,CAWSVRSNEQFF
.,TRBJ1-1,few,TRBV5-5,CASSLGRLNTEAFF
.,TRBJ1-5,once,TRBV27,CASSLFGHLRDQPQHF
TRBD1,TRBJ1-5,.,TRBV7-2,CASSLSGQGGTNQPQHF
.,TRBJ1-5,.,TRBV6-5,CASSYRPSNQPQHF
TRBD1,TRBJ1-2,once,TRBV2,CASSEVGQGYGYTF
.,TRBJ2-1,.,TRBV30,CAWSVQERAEQFF
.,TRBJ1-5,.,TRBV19,CASRTAGGSNQPQHF
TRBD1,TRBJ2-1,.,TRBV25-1,CASSKGTGGRHEQFF
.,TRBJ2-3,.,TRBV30,CAWTVGLSTDTQYF
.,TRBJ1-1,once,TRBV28,CASSSRLAFF
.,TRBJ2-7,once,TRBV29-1,CSVEDEGSSYEQYF
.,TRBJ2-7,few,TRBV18,CASSPSDSYEQYF
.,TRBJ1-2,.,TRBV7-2,CASSFGGVYGYTF
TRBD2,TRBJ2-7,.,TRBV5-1,CASSFSTSVTYEQYF
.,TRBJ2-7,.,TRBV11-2,CASSLEGRGYEQYF
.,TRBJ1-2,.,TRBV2,CASSEGVDGYTF
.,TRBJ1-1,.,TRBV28,CATAPQHGEAFF
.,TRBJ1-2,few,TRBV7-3,CASSPTGGDGTNGYTF
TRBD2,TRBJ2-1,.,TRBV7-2,CASSPRSGRANEQFF
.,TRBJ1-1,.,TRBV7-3,CASSLGGGTEAFF
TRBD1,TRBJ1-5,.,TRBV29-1,CSALTGGIDQPQHF
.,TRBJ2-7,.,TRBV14,CASSQAGKQYF
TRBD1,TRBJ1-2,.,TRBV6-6,CASSDTLTGRRGYTF
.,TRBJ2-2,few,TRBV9,CASSSTGELFF